This entry describes one T cell receptor (beta chain). The target antigen is unknown. Mismatch with germline at one junction end may stem from a read error. Genomic DNA, the template, was used for profiling of the TCR beta VDJ and CDR3. TCRdb processed the reads anew with MiXCR; each CDR3 protein has one entry. The table includes under 500,000 distinct CDR3 sequences, less than 35% detected once. These data originate in a study of CD8+CD57+ T cells in acquired aplastic anemia. Germline V gene lookup returns CDR1 SEHNR and CDR2 FQNEAQ (reference sequence). CDR3 length: 14 amino acids. Before being chosen for sequencing, patients had shown CD8+CD57+ cell expansion by flow cytometry. Diagnosis of severe acquired aplastic anemia applied to all patients. No patient had been given any therapy when blood was sampled. General study results and limits: Patients and controls had in common 25 to 35 CD8+ CDR3 sequences.

Sequences were obtained from sorted CD4+, CD8+, or CD8+CD57+ T cells (not recorded which) from PBMCs. V gene TRBV7-9 combines with J gene TRBJ1-1; D is ambiguous. This TCR was recovered from a human donor with aplastic anemia. CDR3 DNA: TGTGCCAACAGCTTAGGCGGACTGAACACTGAAGCTTTCTTT. Amino acid sequence: CANSLGGLNTEAFF.